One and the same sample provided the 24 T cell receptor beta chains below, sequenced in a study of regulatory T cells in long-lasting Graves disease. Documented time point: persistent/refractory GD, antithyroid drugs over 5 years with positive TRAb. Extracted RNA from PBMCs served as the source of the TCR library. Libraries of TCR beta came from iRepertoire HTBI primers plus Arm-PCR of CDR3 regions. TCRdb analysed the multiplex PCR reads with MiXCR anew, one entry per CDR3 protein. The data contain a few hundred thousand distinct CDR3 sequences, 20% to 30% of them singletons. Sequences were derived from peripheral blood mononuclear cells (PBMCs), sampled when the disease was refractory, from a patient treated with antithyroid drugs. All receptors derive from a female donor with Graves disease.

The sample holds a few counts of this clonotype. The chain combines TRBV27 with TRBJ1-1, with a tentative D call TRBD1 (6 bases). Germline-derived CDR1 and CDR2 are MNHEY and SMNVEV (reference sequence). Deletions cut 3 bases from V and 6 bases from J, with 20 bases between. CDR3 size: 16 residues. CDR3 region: CASSFYGGSGAAEAFF. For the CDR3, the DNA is TGTGCCAGCAGTTTCTATGGAGGTTCAGGGGCGGCTGAAGCTTTCTTT.

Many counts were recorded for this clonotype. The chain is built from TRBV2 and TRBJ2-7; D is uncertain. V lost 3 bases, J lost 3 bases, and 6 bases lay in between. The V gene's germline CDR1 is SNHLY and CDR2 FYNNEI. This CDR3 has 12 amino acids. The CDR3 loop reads CASSDWSYEQYF. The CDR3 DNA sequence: TGTGCCAGCAGTGATTGGAGCTACGAGCAGTACTTC.

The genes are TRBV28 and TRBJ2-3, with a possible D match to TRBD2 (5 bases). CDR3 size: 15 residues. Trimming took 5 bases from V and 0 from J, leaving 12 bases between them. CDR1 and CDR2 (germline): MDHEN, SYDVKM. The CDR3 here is CASSGSWRSTDTQYF. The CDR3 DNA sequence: TGTGCCAGCAGTGGGAGCTGGAGGAGCACAGATACGCAGTATTTT.

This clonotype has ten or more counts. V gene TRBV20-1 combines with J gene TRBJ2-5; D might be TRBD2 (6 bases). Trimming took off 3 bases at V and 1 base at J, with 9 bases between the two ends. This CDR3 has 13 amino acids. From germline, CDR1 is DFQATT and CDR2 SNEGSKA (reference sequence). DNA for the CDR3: TGCAGTGCTAGGGGGGACTTCCAAGAGACCCAGTACTTC. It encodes CSARGDFQETQYF.

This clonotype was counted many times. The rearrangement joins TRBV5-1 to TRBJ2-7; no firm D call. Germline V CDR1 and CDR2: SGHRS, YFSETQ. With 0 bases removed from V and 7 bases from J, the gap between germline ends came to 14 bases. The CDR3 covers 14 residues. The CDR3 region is CASSLERIPGEQYF. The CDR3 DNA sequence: TGCGCCAGCAGCTTGGAGAGAATTCCTGGGGAGCAGTACTTC.

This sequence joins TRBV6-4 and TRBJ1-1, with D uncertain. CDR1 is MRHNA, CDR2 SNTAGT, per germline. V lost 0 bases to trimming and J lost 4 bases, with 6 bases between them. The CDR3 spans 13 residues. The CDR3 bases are TGTGCCAGCAGTGACTCGGTGGGCACTGAAGCTTTCTTT. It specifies CASSDSVGTEAFF.

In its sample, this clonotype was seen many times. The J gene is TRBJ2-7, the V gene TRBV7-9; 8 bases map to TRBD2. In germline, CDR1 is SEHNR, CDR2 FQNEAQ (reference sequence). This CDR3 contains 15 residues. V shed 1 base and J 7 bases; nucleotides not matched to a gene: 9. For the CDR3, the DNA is TGTGCCAGCAGCTTAGGCGCGTCGGGAGGGCGAGAGCAGTACTTC. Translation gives CASSLGASGGREQYF.

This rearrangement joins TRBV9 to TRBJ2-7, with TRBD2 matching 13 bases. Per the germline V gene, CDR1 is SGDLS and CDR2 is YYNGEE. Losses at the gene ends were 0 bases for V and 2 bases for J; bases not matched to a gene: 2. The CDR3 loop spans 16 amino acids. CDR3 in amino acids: CASSVDGLAGAYEQYF. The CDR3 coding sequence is TGTGCCAGCAGCGTAGATGGACTAGCGGGAGCCTACGAGCAGTACTTC.

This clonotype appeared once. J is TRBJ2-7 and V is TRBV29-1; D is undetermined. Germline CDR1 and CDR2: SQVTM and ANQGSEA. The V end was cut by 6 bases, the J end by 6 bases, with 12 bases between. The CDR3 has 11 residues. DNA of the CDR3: TGCAGCGTGCTGGGTGGGGTCGAGCAGTACTTC. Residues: CSVLGGVEQYF.

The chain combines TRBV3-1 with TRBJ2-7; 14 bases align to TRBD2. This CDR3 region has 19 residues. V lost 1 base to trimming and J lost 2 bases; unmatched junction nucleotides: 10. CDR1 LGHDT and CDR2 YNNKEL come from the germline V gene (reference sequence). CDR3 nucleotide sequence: TGTGCCAGCAGCCAAGCCCAAGGACTAGCGGGAGGAGTAACCTACGAGCAGTACTTC. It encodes CASSQAQGLAGGVTYEQYF.

The CDR3 DNA reads TGTGCCAGCAGCCCCTCGGGCAATTCACCCCTCCACTTT. Its protein product is CASSPSGNSPLHF. The genes are TRBV3-1 and TRBJ1-6; D gene uncertain. Germline loops: CDR1 LGHDT, CDR2 YNNKEL (reference sequence). This CDR3 spans 13 amino acids. The V and J ends lost 4 bases and 7 bases respectively, with 8 bases between them.

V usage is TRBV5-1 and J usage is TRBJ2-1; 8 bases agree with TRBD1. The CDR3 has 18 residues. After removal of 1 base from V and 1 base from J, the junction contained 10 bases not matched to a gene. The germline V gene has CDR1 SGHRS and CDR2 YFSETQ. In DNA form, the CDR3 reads TGCGCCAGCAGCTTGCTTAAAAGGACAGGGAGTTCCTACAATGAGCAGTTCTTC. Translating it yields CASSLLKRTGSSYNEQFF.

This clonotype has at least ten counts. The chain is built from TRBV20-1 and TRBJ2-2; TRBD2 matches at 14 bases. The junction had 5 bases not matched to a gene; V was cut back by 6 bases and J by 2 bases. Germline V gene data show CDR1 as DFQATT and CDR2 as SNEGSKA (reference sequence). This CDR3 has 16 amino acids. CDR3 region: CSAWTSGRFNTGELFF. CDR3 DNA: TGCAGTGCCTGGACTAGCGGGAGGTTTAACACCGGGGAGCTGTTTTTT.

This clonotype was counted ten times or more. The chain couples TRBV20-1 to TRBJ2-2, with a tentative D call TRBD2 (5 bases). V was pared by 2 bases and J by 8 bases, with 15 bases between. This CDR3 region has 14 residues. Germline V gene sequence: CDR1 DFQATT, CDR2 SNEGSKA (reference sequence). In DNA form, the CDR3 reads TGCAGTGCTAGAACGTTCGGGGAGACGGGGGAGCTGTTTTTT. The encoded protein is CSARTFGETGELFF.

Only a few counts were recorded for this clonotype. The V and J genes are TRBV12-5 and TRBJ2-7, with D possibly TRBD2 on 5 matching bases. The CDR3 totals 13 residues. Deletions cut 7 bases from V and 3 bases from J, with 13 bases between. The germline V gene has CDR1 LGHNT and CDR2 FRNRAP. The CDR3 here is CASAWPGDYEQYF. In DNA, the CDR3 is TGTGCTAGTGCATGGCCCGGGGACTACGAGCAGTACTTC.

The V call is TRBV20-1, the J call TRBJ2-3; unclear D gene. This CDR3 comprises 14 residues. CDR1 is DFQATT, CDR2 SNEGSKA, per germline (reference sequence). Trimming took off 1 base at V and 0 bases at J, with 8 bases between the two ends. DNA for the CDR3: TGCAGTGCTAGAGGGCTAACTAGCACAGATACGCAGTATTTT. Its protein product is CSARGLTSTDTQYF.

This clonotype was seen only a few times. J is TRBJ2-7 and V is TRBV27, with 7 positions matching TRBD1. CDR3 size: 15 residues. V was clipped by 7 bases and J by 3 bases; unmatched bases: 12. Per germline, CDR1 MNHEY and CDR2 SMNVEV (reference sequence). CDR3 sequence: CASKNLPGQNYEQYF. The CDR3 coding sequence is TGTGCCAGCAAGAATTTACCGGGACAGAACTACGAGCAGTACTTC.

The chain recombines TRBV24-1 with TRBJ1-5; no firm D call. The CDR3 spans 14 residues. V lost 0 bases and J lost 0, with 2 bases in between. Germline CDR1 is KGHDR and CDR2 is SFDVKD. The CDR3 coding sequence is TGTGCCACCAGTGATTTGTATAGCAATCAGCCCCAGCATTTT. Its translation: CATSDLYSNQPQHF.

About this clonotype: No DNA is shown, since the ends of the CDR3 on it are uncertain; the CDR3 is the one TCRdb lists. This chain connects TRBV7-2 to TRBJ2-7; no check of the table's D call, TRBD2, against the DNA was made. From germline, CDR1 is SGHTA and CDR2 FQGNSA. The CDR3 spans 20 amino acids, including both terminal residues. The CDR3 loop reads CASSFYICSAEAGGSYEQYF.

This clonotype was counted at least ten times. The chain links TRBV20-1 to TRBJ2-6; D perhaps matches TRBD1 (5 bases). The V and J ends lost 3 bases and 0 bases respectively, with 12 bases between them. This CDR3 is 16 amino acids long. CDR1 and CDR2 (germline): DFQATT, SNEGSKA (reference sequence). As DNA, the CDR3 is TGCAGTGCTAGGACAGCACTAATCTCTGGGGCCAACGTCCTGACTTTC. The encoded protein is CSARTALISGANVLTF.

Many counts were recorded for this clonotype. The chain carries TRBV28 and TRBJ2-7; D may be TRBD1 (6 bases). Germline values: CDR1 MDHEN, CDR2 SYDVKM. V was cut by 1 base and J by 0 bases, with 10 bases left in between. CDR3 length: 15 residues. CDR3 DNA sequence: TGTGCCAGCAGTTTATCCACAGGGTACTCCTACGAGCAGTACTTC. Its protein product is CASSLSTGYSYEQYF.

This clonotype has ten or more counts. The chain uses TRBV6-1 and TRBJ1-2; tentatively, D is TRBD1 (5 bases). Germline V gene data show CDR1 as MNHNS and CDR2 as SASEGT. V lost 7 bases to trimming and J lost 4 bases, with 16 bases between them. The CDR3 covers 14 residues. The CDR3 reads CASTRTGGSYGYTF. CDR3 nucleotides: TGTGCCAGCACCCGTACTGGGGGGTCCTATGGCTACACCTTC.

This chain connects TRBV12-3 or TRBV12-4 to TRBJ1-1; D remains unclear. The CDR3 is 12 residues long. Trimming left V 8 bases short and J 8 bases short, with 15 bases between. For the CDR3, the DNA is TGTGCCAGCTCTCGCGGCGCCGGAGAAGCTTTCTTT. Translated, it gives CASSRGAGEAFF.

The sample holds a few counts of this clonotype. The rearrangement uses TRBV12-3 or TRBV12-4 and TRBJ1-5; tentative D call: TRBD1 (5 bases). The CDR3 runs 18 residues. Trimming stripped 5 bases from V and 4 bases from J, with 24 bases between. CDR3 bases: TGTGCCAGCAGTCCGGAAGAGGTAGGGGCCCTAACGAATCAGCCCCAGCATTTT. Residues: CASSPEEVGALTNQPQHF.